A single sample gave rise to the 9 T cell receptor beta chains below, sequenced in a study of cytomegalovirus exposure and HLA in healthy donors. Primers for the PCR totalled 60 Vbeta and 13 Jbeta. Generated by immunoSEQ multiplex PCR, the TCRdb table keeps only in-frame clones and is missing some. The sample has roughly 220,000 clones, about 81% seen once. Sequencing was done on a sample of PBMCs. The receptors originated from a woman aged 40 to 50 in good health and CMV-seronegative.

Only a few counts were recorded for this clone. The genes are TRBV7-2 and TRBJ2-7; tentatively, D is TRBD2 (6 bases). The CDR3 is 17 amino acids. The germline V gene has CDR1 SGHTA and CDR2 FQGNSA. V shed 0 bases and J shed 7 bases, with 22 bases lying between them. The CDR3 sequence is CASSLAGLGGTLREQYF. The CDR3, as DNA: TGTGCCAGCAGCTTAGCGGGCCTGGGGGGAACCCTAAGGGAGCAGTACTTC.

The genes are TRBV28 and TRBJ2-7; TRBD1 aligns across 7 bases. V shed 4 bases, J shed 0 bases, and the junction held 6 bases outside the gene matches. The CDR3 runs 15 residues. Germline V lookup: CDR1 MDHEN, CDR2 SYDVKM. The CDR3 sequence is CASSSVQGFSYEQYF. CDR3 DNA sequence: TGTGCCAGCAGTTCCGTACAGGGGTTCTCCTACGAGCAGTACTTC. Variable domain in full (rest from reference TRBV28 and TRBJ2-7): DVKVTQSSRYLVKRTGEKVFLECVQDMDHENMFWYRQDPGLGLRLIYFSYDVKMKEKGDIPEGYSVSREKKERFSLILESASTNQTSMYLCASSSVQGFSYEQYFGPGTRLTVT.

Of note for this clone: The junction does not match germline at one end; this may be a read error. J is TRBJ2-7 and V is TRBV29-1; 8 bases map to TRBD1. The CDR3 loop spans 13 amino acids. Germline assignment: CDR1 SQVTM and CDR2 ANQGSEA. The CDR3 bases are TGCAGCGGAGCGTTAGGACAGGGAGGCGAGCGGTACTTC. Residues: CSGALGQGGERYF.

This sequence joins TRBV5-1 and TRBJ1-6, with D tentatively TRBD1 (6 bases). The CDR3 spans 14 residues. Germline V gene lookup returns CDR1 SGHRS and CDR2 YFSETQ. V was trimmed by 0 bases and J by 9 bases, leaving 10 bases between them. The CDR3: CASSLDRVGSPLHF. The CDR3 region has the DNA TGCGCCAGCAGCTTGGACAGGGTGGGTTCACCCCTCCACTTT.

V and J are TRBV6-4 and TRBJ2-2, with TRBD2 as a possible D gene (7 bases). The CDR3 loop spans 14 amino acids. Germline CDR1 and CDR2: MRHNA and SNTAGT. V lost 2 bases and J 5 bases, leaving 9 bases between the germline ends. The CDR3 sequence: CASSDEGGTGELFF. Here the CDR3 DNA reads TGTGCCAGCAGTGACGAGGGGGGGACCGGGGAGCTGTTTTTT.

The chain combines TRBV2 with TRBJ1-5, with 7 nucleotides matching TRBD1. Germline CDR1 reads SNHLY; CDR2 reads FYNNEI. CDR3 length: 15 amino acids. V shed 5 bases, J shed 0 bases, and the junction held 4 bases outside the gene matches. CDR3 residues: CASSRDRYSNQPQHF. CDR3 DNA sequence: TGTGCCAGCAGTCGGGACAGATATAGCAATCAGCCCCAGCATTTT.

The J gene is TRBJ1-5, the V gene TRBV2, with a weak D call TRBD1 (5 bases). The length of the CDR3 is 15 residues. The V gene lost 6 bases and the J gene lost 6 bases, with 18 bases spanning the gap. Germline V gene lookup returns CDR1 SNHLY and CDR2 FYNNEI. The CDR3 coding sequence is TGTGCCAGCAGACGTGGGACTAAAACGGGTCAGCCCCAGCATTTT. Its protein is CASRRGTKTGQPQHF.

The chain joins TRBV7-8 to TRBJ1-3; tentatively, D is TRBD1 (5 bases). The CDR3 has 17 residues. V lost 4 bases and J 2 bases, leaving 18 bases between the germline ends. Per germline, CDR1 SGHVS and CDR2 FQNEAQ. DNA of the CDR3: TGTGCCAGCAGCTCACACAGGTCCTGGGGCGCTGGAAACACCATATATTTT. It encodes CASSSHRSWGAGNTIYF.

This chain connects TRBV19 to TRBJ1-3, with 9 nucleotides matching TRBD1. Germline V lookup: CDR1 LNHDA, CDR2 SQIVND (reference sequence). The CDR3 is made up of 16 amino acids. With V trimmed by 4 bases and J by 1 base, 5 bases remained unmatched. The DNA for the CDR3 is TGTGCCAGTAGTAGATCCGGGACAGGGTCTGGAAACACCATATATTTT. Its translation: CASSRSGTGSGNTIYF.